In its sample, the clone carrying this T cell receptor (beta chain) was seen once. This CDR3 has 13 amino acids. From germline, CDR1 is DFQATT and CDR2 SNEGSKA (reference sequence). The ends were cut back, 3 bases at V and 0 bases at J, with 9 bases in the middle. The sample belongs to a study of blood T cell repertoires in COVID-19. Study context: Collection of acute and convalescent COVID-19 samples took place in the United States, Italy and Spain.

In the original processing: Scientists estimated how many nucleated cells there were by amplifying reference gene primers. Repertoires were generated with immunoSEQ multiplex PCR, while TCRdb's copy carries only in-frame clones and drops some. From that table come the V and J calls and clone size; the DNA was used to work out D and trimming. The table shows under 250,000 clones, with 81% occurring only once. The sample comprised peripheral blood. This sequence joins TRBV20-1 and TRBJ2-7; D is undetermined. This clonotype originated in a woman of 80 years or more with acute or convalescent COVID-19. CDR3 sequence reads: CSASSGISYEQYF. CDR3 sequence (DNA): TGCAGTGCTAGTTCAGGCATCTCCTACGAGCAGTACTTC.